Presented here are 10 T cell receptor beta chains from one specimen sequenced in a study of blood T cell repertoires in COVID-19. The data were produced by immunoSEQ multiplex PCR, yet TCRdb's version contains in-frame clones alone and is incomplete. This table holds 150,000 to 200,000 clones, approximately 90% found once. Sequencing was done on a sample of peripheral blood. These receptors originate from a human donor in a cohort sampled during active COVID-19.

The rearrangement links TRBV10-3 to TRBJ2-1; 9 positions match TRBD1. V lost 3 bases to trimming and J lost 7 bases; unmatched junction nucleotides: 7. From germline, CDR1 is ENHRY and CDR2 SYGVKD. CDR3 length equals 15 residues. The CDR3, as DNA: TGTGCCATCAGTGACAAACCCGGGACAGGGAATGAGCAGTTCTTC. Its translation: CAISDKPGTGNEQFF.

J is TRBJ1-2 and V is TRBV10-1, with D possibly being TRBD1 (5 bases). Germline assignment: CDR1 WNHNN and CDR2 SYGVQD (reference sequence). The CDR3 consists of 13 residues. V lost 2 bases to trimming and J lost 2 bases, with 6 bases between them. The CDR3, as DNA: TGCGCCAGCAGTGAGAACAGGAACTATGGCTACACCTTC. This translates into CASSENRNYGYTF.

This sequence joins TRBV7-2 and TRBJ2-5; a weak D match, TRBD1 (6 bases). Germline CDR1 reads SGHTA; CDR2 reads FQGNSA. This CDR3 is built from 15 residues. Trimming pared 6 bases from V and 5 bases from J, leaving 19 bases between. CDR3 sequence: CASSSGDPGLETQYF. The CDR3 DNA is TGTGCCAGCAGTTCAGGGGACCCTGGGTTGGAGACCCAGTACTTC.

The chain links TRBV29-1 to TRBJ2-7; D may be TRBD1 (5 bases). Germline values: CDR1 SQVTM, CDR2 ANQGSEA. V was clipped by 3 bases and J by 2 bases, with 20 bases between them. The CDR3 is made up of 16 amino acids. This CDR3 reads CSVDRDKGISPYEQYF. The CDR3 DNA is TGCAGCGTTGACAGAGACAAGGGGATCTCCCCCTACGAGCAGTACTTC.

In this sample, this clone turned up a few times. The chain couples TRBV2 to TRBJ1-5, with D perhaps matching TRBD1 (6 bases). Germline lookup yields CDR1 SNHLY and CDR2 FYNNEI. The V end was cut by 7 bases, the J end by 6 bases, with 19 bases between. The CDR3 extends over 15 amino acids. CDR3 nucleotide sequence: TGTGCCAGCACTTTAGGGGGGGCAGGTGTTCAGCCCCAGCATTTT. It codes for CASTLGGAGVQPQHF.

This clone occurred a few times. The V gene is TRBV7-9, the J gene TRBJ1-6, with TRBD1 identical over 9 bases. The CDR3 runs 15 residues. The V segment lost 9 bases and the J segment 7 bases; nucleotides outside the gene matches: 10. In germline, CDR1 is SEHNR, CDR2 FQNEAQ (reference sequence). CDR3 bases: TGTGCCAGTGGAAAGGGACAGGGTTTGAATTCACCCCTCCACTTT. It translates to CASGKGQGLNSPLHF.

CDR3 amino acids: CASSLDGGYEQYF. In DNA, the CDR3 is TGTGCCAGCAGTTTAGACGGGGGCTACGAGCAGTACTTC. The chain uses TRBV12-3 or TRBV12-4 and TRBJ2-7; possibly TRBD2 for D (6 bases). V was clipped by 1 base and J by 3 bases, with 7 bases between them. The CDR3 is 13 amino acids.

The rearrangement links TRBV7-9 to TRBJ1-2; a weak D match, TRBD1 (5 bases). V was cut by 3 bases and J by 2 bases, with 13 bases left in between. Germline V gene lookup returns CDR1 SEHNR and CDR2 FQNEAQ (reference sequence). The CDR3 has 15 amino acids. The CDR3 protein is CASSLEGLPNYGYTF. The CDR3 nucleotides are TGTGCCAGCAGCTTGGAGGGACTTCCGAACTATGGCTACACCTTC.

The chain uses TRBV9 and TRBJ1-1; tentative D call: TRBD1 (6 bases). CDR1 SGDLS and CDR2 YYNGEE come from the germline V gene. CDR3 length equals 15 residues. Trimming cost V 2 bases and J 3 bases, with 14 bases left between them. The CDR3 region has the DNA TGTGCCAGCAGCGTTGACGACAGGAGTTACACTGAAGCTTTCTTT. This sequence encodes CASSVDDRSYTEAFF.

This clone was detected only once. This sequence joins TRBV9 and TRBJ2-7; tentative D call: TRBD1 (5 bases). The CDR3 sequence is 15 residues long. Germline assignment: CDR1 SGDLS and CDR2 YYNGEE. The V end was cut by 0 bases, the J end by 2 bases, with 12 bases between. The CDR3 is CASSVGQGMTYEQYF. The CDR3 DNA is TGTGCCAGCAGCGTAGGTCAGGGTATGACCTACGAGCAGTACTTC.